Here is one T cell receptor (beta chain) with its context. As yet, its antigen is unknown. This sample is part of a study of STAT5B mutations in CD4+ large granular lymphocyte leukemia. Study-wide results and limits: No patients shared main leukemic clonotypes, though roughly 27% appeared at low frequency elsewhere. Data were not HLA-matched across samples.

As originally analysed: Lowest detectable productive clonotype frequency was 2.59 x 10-5. The table came from immunoSEQ multiplex PCR; TCRdb's copy has only in-frame clones and leaves some out. V, J and clone size were drawn from that table, and D and trimming were deduced from the DNA. Of tens of thousands of clones in the sample, 81% are singletons; the top ten hold 3% to 4%. The TCR originated in a human donor in good health. The source material was CD4+ T cells from blood buffy coats.

The CDR3 nucleotides read TGTGCCACCAGCAGAGCTAGGGGACAGGGGGTTGGCGGCTACACCTTC. Translating it yields CATSRARGQGVGGYTF. This rearrangement joins TRBV15 to TRBJ1-2, with 11 positions matching TRBD1. CDR1 and CDR2 (germline): LNHNV, YYDKDF (reference sequence). This CDR3 contains 16 residues. With 1 base clipped from V and 8 bases from J, the junction kept 9 bases outside the gene matches.